This T cell receptor (beta chain) originates from a study of neurological immune-mediated disorders. Turning to the study itself: A relapsing-remitting course was seen in most of the 34 multiple sclerosis patients and a secondary progressive course in 3.

PBMCs numbering 2 million and stored at -80 C yielded the unsorted libraries. The cDNA came from 5'RACE, which used 10-nucleotide random UMIs. TCRdb analysed the 5' RACE reads with MiXCR anew, one entry per CDR3 protein. This table has approximately 74,000 distinct CDR3 sequences, around 5% appearing once. Study-wide points: Phylogenetic grouping put 18 of 34 multiple sclerosis patients' repertoires into one related-CDR3 cluster, a possible signature.

The CDR3 has 13 amino acids. The V and J ends lost 3 bases and 9 bases respectively, with 12 bases between them. In its sample, this clonotype was seen many times. The target antigen is unknown. This receptor was taken from a man younger than 30 with multiple sclerosis. The rearrangement links TRBV12-3 or TRBV12-4 to TRBJ1-3; no firm D call. The sample consisted of PBMCs. CDR3 nucleotides: TGTGCCAGCAGTTTGCTGTCGGGATCCACCATATATTTT. Amino acids: CASSLLSGSTIYF.